A single T cell receptor beta chain is shown here with its context. The clone's antigen remains unknown. A much larger clone differs by one base, so this may be a read error. Other DNA sequences in the sample encode the same CDR3. V lost 0 bases and J lost 0 bases; the stretch between them is 15 bases long. The CDR3 spans 19 residues, from the cysteine through the phenylalanine. The only DNA kept is the CDR3, 57 bases in frame from the first base. The germline V gene (reference sequence) yields LNHNV for CDR1 and YYDKDF for CDR2. The sample belongs to a study of T cells in tuberculosis listed by TCRdb under 2018. With regard to the full study: The study combined CD1B tetramers and high-throughput TCR immunosequencing to characterize T cells specific for the mycobacterial lipid antigen glucose monomycolate (GMM). A South African clinical cohort compared IGRA-negative adolescents, IGRA-positive adolescents with latent tuberculosis and adults with active tuberculosis, some eleven per group. What the research found in general, with its limitations: Using GEM motif frequencies, a classifier achieved about 70% accuracy, whereas a classifier built on the diverse GMM-specific repertoire got to 87% accuracy (AUROC around 0.9). Smaller NN-distances were partly driven by shorter CDR3-alpha lengths in active tuberculosis patients, and statistical significance was not reached for the TCR-beta difference. Smaller mean NN-distances to GMM-specific TCRs were observed in active tuberculosis TCR-alpha repertoires than in IGRA-negative controls, suggesting clonal expansion of GMM-specific TCRs. Clinical samples were selected based on the availability of cryopreserved specimens, with adults included as active tuberculosis cases and adolescents included as controls.

TCR libraries were generated with the immunoSEQ multiplex PCR assay, using TCR-beta and/or TCR-alpha/delta assays for each sample. The amplified TCR libraries were sequenced on the Illumina high-throughput platform. Per the source publication's procedure: Clustering and dimensionality reduction relied on pairwise TCRdist distances among GMM-specific receptors from T cells that were either sorted ex vivo or expanded in vitro. Each clinical repertoire was scored by mean NN-distance, the average TCRdist to the nearest 10% of tetramer-positive reference sequences. To compute GEM TCR motif frequency, the fraction of unique TCRs matching known GEM sequences by V/J usage and CDR3 length was calculated. Active tuberculosis was classified by linear discriminant analysis with leave-one-out cross-validation, implemented in scikit-learn. Here the immuneACCESS table is served through TCRdb, limited to in-frame sequences with V and J called. Missing clones are a known gap in these copies; in checked studies unresolved V genes cover under half, and the rest lacks a known reason. Clonal size and the V and J genes are those of that table, whereas D and trimming came from the DNA. Here the sample has about 43,000 clones; 95% occur a single time. The leading ten clones occupy about 3.7% of the sample.

At study entry, a tuberculin skin test and the QuantiFERON-TB GOLD In-Tube IGRA were used to screen adolescents for latent tuberculosis infection. Immunosequencing was performed on unsorted cryopreserved PBMC and covered 100,000 or so T cells per clinical donor on average. Eleven high schools in the Worcester region of the Western Cape, South Africa, served as enrollment sites for adolescents aged 12 to 18 years. Some ten M. tuberculosis-infected adolescents and about ten uninfected adolescents, matched for age and sex, were selected. PBMC from adolescents were isolated by density centrifugation from freshly drawn heparinized blood and then cryopreserved.

This receptor was obtained from a donor between 5 and 29 years old with latent tuberculosis or without tuberculosis infection. The chain couples TRBV15 to TRBJ1-6; the D gene remains uncertain. Source material: PBMCs. The DNA sequence is as follows: TGTGCCACCAGCAGAGATTTGGAGGCAGTTAGCTCCTATAATTCACCCCTCCACTTT. Translated, it reads CATSRDLEAVSSYNSPLHF.